This paragraph reports one T cell receptor beta chain. Its antigen remains unidentified. TCRdb's copy holds only in-frame clones and misses some; the assay was immunoSEQ multiplex PCR. The sample contains about 59,000 clones, roughly nine tenths of which appear only once. These data come from a study of PD-1 blockade in classical Hodgkin lymphoma. Findings and limits, study-wide: The baseline diversity of complete responders showed similarity to that of newly diagnosed patients.

All trial patients relapsed after autologous stem cell transplantation. The source was peripheral blood mononuclear cells (PBMCs), collected at baseline. This clonotype was obtained from a human donor with classical Hodgkin lymphoma.

The CDR3 nucleotides read TGTGCCAGCAGTTCCAACTACCTCCCACAGGGATCCTATAATTCACCCCTCCACTTT. As protein: CASSSNYLPQGSYNSPLHF. The rearrangement joins TRBV28 to TRBJ1-6, with a weak D call TRBD1 (6 bases). The V gene's germline CDR1 is MDHEN and CDR2 SYDVKM. V was clipped by 4 bases and J by 1 base, with 20 bases between them. There are 19 residues in the CDR3.